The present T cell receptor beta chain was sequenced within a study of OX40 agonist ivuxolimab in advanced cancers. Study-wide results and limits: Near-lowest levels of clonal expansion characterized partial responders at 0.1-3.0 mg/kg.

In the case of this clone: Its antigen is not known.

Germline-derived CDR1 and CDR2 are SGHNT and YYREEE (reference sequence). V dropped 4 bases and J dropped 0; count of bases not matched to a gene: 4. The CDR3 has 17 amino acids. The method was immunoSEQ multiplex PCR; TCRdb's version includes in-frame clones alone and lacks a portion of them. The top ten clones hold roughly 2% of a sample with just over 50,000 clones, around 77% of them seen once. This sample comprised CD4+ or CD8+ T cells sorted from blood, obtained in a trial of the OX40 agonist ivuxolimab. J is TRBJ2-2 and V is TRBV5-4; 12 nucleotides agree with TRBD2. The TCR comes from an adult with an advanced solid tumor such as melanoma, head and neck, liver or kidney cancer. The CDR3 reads CASSVGLAGANTGELFF. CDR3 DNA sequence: TGTGCCAGCAGCGTGGGACTAGCGGGTGCGAACACCGGGGAGCTGTTTTTT.